This T cell receptor beta chain was identified in a study of T cells in women clearing cervical HPV infection. Study results and caveats: Richness differences could reflect unmeasured T-cell content per sample. Timing of associations relative to infection is unclear; T-cell subsets were not isolated. Repertoire richness, not evenness, was significantly elevated in CIN3+ cases versus controls.

Sequencing used immunoSEQ multiplex PCR; TCRdb keeps in-frame clones, though not all of them. This specimen shows 20,000 or so clones; the ten leading clones hold 3% to 4%. Note on this clone: Its antigen is still unknown. From the germline J gene comes the end of the CDR3, since the read stops 3 residues before it.

Each participant carried one incident cervical HPV16 infection only. Losses at the gene ends were 4 bases for V and 9 bases for J; bases not matched to a gene: 13. Per the germline V gene, CDR1 is MNHEY and CDR2 is SVGEGT. The CDR3 is made up of 16 amino acids. Sequencing was done on a sample of blood buffy coat. The TCR sequence derives from a woman between 18 and 70 years old with a cervical HPV16 infection that either progressed to CIN3+ or cleared (not recorded which). The V and J genes are TRBV6-2 or TRBV6-3 and TRBJ2-1; 9 bases map to TRBD2. The part of the CDR3 DNA that was read is TGTGCCAGCAGTTTGACTAGCGGCTTCCCCCTGGGTGAG. Translation gives CASSLTSGFPLGE. The full CDR3 protein reads CASSLTSGFPLGEQFF.